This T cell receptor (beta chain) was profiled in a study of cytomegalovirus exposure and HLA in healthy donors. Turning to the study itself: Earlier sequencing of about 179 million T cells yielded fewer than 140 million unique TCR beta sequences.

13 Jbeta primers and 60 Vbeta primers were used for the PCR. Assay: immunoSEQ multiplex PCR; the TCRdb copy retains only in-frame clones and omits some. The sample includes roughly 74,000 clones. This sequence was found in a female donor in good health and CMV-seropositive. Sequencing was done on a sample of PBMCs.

The CDR3 is CASNFGTANQPQHF. In DNA form, the CDR3 reads TGTGCCAGCAACTTCGGGACAGCAAATCAGCCCCAGCATTTT. This chain connects TRBV28 to TRBJ1-5; 7 bases map to TRBD1. V dropped 7 bases and J dropped 4; count of bases not matched to a gene: 7. The CDR3 is made up of 14 amino acids. Germline V CDR1 and CDR2: MDHEN, SYDVKM.